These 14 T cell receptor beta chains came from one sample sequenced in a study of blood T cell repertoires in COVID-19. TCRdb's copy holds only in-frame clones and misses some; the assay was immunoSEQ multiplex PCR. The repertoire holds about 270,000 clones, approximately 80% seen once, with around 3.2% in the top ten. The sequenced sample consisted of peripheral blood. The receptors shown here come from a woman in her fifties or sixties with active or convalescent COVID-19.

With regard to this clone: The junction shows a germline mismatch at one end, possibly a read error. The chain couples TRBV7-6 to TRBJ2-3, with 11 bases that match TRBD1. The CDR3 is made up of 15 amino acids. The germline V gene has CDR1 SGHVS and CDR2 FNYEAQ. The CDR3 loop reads CASSPRTGGTDTQYF. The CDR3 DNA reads TGTGCCAGCAGCCCACGGACAGGGGGCACGGATACGCAGTATTTT.

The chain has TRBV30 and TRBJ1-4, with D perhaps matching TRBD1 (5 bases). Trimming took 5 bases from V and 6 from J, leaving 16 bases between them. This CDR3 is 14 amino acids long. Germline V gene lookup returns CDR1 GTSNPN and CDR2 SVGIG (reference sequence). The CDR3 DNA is TGTGCCTGGGGAGGGGCACCCAATCATGAAAAACTGTTTTTT. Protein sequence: CAWGGAPNHEKLFF.

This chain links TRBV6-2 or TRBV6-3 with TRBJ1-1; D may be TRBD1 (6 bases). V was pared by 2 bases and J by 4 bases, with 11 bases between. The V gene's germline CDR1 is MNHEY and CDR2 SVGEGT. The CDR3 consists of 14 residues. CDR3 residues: CASSYPRGPTEAFF. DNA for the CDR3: TGTGCCAGCAGTTACCCCAGGGGCCCCACTGAAGCTTTCTTT.

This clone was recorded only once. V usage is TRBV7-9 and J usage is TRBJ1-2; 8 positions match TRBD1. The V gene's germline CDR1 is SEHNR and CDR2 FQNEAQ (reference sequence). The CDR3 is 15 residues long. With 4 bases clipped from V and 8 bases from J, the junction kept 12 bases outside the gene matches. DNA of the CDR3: TGTGCCAGCAGCTCCGGGTTGGACAGGGCGGGCGGCTACACCTTC. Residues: CASSSGLDRAGGYTF. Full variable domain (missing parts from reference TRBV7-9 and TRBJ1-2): DTGVSQNPRHKITKRGQNVTFRCDPISEHNRLYWYRQTLGQGPEFLTYFQNEAQLEKSRLLSDRFSAERPKGSFSTLEIQRTEQGDSAMYLCASSSGLDRAGGYTFGSGTRLTVV.

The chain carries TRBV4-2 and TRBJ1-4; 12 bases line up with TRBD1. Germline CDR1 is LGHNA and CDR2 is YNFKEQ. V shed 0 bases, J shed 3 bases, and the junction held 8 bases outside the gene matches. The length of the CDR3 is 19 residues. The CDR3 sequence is CASSQDSRRDRGPNEKLFF. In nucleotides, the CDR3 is TGTGCCAGCAGCCAAGATAGTCGCCGGGACAGGGGGCCTAATGAAAAACTGTTTTTT.

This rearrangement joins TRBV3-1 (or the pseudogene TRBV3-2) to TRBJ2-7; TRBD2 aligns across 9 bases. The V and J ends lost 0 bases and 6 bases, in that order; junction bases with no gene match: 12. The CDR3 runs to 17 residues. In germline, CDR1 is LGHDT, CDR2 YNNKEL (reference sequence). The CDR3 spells CASSQDRGSGRLGEQYF. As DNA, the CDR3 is TGTGCCAGCAGCCAAGATCGGGGGAGCGGGAGGCTCGGCGAGCAGTACTTC.

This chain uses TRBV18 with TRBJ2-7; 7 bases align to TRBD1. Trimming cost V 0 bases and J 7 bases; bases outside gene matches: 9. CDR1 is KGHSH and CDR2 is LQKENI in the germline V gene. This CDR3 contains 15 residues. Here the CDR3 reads CASSPPLQGSWEQYF. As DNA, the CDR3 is TGTGCCAGCTCACCACCGTTACAGGGGTCCTGGGAGCAGTACTTC.

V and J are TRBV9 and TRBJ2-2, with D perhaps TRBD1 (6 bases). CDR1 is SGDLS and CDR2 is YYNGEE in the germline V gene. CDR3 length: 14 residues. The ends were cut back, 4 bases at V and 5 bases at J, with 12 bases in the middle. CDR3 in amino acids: CASSPLQGTGELFF. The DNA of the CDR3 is TGTGCCAGCAGCCCTCTACAGGGAACCGGGGAGCTGTTTTTT.

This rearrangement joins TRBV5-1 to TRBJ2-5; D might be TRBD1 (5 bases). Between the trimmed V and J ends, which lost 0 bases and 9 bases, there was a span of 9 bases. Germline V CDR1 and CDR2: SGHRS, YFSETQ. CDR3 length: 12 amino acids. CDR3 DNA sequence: TGCGCCAGCAGCTTGGAAAGGGGTCCCCAGTACTTC. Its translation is CASSLERGPQYF.

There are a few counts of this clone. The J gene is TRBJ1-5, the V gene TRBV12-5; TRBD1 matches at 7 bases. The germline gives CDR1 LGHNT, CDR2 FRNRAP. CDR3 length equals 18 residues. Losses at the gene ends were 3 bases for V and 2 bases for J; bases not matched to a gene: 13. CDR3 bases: TGTGCTAGTGGTTTTGGACAGGATCGGGCCAGGGGCAATCAGCCCCAGCATTTT. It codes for CASGFGQDRARGNQPQHF.

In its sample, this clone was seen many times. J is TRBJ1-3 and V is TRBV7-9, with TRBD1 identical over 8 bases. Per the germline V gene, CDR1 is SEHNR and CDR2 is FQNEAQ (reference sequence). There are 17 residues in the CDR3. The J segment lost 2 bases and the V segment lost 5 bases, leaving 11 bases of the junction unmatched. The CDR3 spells CASSLPPGQEPGNTIYF. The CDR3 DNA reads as TGTGCCAGCAGCCTCCCGCCGGGACAGGAACCTGGAAACACCATATATTTT.

The DNA for the CDR3 is TGTGCCAGCAAATTTAGGAACGTAGCTGGAAACATTCAGTACTTC. Translation gives CASKFRNVAGNIQYF. The chain recombines TRBV5-5 with TRBJ2-4; D not certain. Trimming cost V 6 bases and J 6 bases, with 19 bases left between them. CDR3 size: 15 residues. The germline V gene has CDR1 SGHKS and CDR2 YYEKEE (reference sequence).

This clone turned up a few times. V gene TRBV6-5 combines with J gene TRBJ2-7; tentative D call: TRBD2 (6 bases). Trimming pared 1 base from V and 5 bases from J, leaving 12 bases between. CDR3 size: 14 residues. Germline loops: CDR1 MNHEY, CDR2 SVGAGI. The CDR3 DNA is TGTGCCAGCAGTTACTGGGGGACTCCCGACGAGCAGTACTTC. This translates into CASSYWGTPDEQYF.

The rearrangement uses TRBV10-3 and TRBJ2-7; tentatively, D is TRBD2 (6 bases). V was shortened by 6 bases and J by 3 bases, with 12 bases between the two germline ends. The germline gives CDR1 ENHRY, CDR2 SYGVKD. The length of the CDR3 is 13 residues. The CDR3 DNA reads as TGTGCCATCAGGGGGGGACTCTACTACGAGCAGTACTTC. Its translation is CAIRGGLYYEQYF.